A selection of T cell receptor beta chains follows, all from one sample in a study of persistence of HIV-infected CD4 T cells. Their antigens remain unidentified. TCRdb keeps only in-frame clones here, not all; method: immunoSEQ multiplex PCR. This table has 40,000 to 55,000 clones, about 87% appearing once. The source material was CD4+ T cells sorted from PBMCs after approximately 18-hour stimulation, sampled from a patient who received antiretroviral therapy. The receptors were gathered from an adult woman with HIV who was CMV-seropositive. Both conserved end residues are part of each CDR3. Fields, in order: clone size, J gene, D gene, V gene, CDR3 DNA, CDR3 protein. The D gene is left open where the match is weak. Clone size appears in some rows only: once, few, many, or a class for an expanded clone.

>once|TRBJ1-4|.|TRBV5-1
TGCGCCAGCAGCTTGTCGTCGCAGGGAAGTGAAAAACTGTTTTTT
CASSLSSQGSEKLFF
>.|TRBJ1-2|TRBD1|TRBV30
TGTGCCTGGAGTGCCCTGGGACAGGGCGGAGGCTACACCTTC
CAWSALGQGGGYTF
>once|TRBJ2-1|.|TRBV11-2
TGTGCCAGCAGCTTAGACAGCCACAATGAGCAGTTCTTC
CASSLDSHNEQFF
>.|TRBJ2-7|.|TRBV18
TGTGCCAGCTCATCAGACACCTTCCCCGAGCAGTACTTC
CASSSDTFPEQYF
>.|TRBJ1-1|.|TRBV19
TGTGCCAGTAGTATATACCCGGCGAACACTGAAGCTTTCTTT
CASSIYPANTEAFF
>.|TRBJ2-2|.|TRBV6-1
TGTGCCAGCAGTGAAACGACTAGATCGTTGCCCGGGGAGCTGTTTTTT
CASSETTRSLPGELFF
>few|TRBJ1-2|.|TRBV19
TGTGCCAGTAGTATAGATCAGGTGCGGGTCGGGGGCTACACCTTC
CASSIDQVRVGGYTF
>.|TRBJ2-6|TRBD1|TRBV19
TGTGCCAGTAACGAATACTCCCGGCGGCAGGGGGCTAACTCTGGGGCCAACGTCCTGACTTTC
CASNEYSRRQGANSGANVLTF
>.|TRBJ1-1|.|TRBV6-5
TGTGCCAGCAGGACATGGACATCCGAAGCTTTCTTT
CASRTWTSEAFF
>once|TRBJ1-2|.|TRBV10-3
TGTGCCATCAAGGGAAGTGGTGGCTACACCTTC
CAIKGSGGYTF
>.|TRBJ1-5|.|TRBV3-1/TRBV3-2
TGTGCCAGCAGCCGGGGGAGGGGCAATCAGCCCCAGCATTTT
CASSRGRGNQPQHF
>.|TRBJ1-1|TRBD1|TRBV28
TGTGCCAGCAGTTCACTCGACAGGGGGAAGCCTGAAGCTTTCTTT
CASSSLDRGKPEAFF
>.|TRBJ1-1|.|TRBV6-5
TGTGCCAGCAGCCGCATCAGGGACACTGAAGCTTTCTTT
CASSRIRDTEAFF
>.|TRBJ1-5|.|TRBV30
TGTGCCTGGGGTGGTGGCAATCAGCCCCAGCATTTT
CAWGGGNQPQHF
>.|TRBJ2-5|.|TRBV5-1
TGCGCCAGCAGCTTAGGTGCAGGGAGTCAATCAGAGACCCAGTACTTC
CASSLGAGSQSETQYF
>few|TRBJ1-4|TRBD1|TRBV30
TGTGCCTGGAGTGTCAGGGACAGGAATAATGAAAAACTGTTTTTT
CAWSVRDRNNEKLFF
>.|TRBJ2-1|.|TRBV9
TGTGCCAGCAGCGTAGCGATGGGTTTTAAATACAATGAGCAGTTCTTC
CASSVAMGFKYNEQFF
>.|TRBJ1-2|TRBD1|TRBV5-6
TGTGCCAGCAGTTCGACCGGGACAGGGGATGGCTACACCTTC
CASSSTGTGDGYTF
>.|TRBJ1-6|.|TRBV3-1/TRBV3-2
TGTGCCAGCAGCCGGGCAAATTGGAATTCACCCCTCCACTTT
CASSRANWNSPLHF
>.|TRBJ2-1|TRBD1|TRBV6-5
TGTGCCAGCAGTTACTCAGGGACAGGGGGGAATGAGCAGTTCTTC
CASSYSGTGGNEQFF
>few|TRBJ1-1|.|TRBV3-1/TRBV3-2
TGTGCCAGCAGCCAAGAAGTGAGAGGAGGGCAAGCTTTCTTT
CASSQEVRGGQAFF
>.|TRBJ1-2|TRBD1|TRBV29-1
TGCAGCGTTGTCCGGGACAGTGATGGCTACACCTTC
CSVVRDSDGYTF